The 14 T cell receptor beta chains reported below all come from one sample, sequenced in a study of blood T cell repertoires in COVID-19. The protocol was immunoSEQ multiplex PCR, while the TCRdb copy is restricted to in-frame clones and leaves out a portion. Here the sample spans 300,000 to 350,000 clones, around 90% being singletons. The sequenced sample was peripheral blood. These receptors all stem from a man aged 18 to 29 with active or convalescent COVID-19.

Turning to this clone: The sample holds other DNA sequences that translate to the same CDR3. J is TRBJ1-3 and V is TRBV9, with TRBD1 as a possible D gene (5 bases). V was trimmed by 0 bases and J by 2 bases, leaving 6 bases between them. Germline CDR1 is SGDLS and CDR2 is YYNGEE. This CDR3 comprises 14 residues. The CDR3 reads CASSVEGAGNTIYF. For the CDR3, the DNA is TGTGCCAGCAGCGTAGAAGGGGCTGGAAACACCATATATTTT.

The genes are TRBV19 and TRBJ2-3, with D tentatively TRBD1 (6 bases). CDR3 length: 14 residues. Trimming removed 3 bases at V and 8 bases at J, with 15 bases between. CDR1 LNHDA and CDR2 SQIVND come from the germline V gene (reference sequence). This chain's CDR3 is CASSINRESGTQYF. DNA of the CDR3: TGTGCCAGTAGTATTAACAGGGAGAGTGGTACGCAGTATTTT. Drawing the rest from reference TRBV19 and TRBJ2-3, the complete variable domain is DGGITQSPKYLFRKEGQNVTLSCEQNLNHDAMYWYRQDPGQGLRLIYYSQIVNDFQKGDIAEGYSVSREKKESFPLTVTSAQKNPTAFYLCASSINRESGTQYFGPGTRLTVL.

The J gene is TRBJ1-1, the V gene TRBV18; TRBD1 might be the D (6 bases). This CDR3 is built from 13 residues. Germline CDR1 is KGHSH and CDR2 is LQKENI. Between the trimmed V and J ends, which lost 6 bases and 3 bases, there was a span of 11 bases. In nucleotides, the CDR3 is TGTGCCAGCTCCCGCCAGGGGTACACTGAAGCTTTCTTT. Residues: CASSRQGYTEAFF.

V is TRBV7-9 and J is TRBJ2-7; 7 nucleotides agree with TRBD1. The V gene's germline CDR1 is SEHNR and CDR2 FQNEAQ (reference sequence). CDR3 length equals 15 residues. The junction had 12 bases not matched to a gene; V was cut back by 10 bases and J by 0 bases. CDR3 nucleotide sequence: TGTGCCACCGACCTTACGGGACAGAACTCCTACGAGCAGTACTTC. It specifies CATDLTGQNSYEQYF.

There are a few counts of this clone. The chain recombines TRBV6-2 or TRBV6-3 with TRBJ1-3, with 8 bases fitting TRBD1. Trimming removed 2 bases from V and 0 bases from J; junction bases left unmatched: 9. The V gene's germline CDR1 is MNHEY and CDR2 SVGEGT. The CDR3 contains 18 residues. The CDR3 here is CASSYTRTGKSSGNTIYF. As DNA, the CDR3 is TGTGCCAGCAGTTACACCCGGACAGGGAAAAGCTCTGGAAACACCATATATTTT.

DNA for the CDR3: TGTGCCATCAGTTATTCCGGGACAGGGGCGGACGAGCAGTACTTC. Its translation is CAISYSGTGADEQYF. The V call is TRBV10-3, the J call TRBJ2-7; 10 bases align to TRBD1. The V gene's germline CDR1 is ENHRY and CDR2 SYGVKD. Losses at the gene ends were 5 bases for V and 5 bases for J; bases not matched to a gene: 9. The CDR3 extends over 15 amino acids.

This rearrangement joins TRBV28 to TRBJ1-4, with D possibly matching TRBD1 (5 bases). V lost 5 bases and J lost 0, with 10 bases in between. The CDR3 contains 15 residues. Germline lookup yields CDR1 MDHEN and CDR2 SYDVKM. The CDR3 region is CASSLGGATNEKLFF. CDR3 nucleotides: TGTGCCAGCAGTCTGGGGGGTGCAACTAATGAAAAACTGTTTTTT.

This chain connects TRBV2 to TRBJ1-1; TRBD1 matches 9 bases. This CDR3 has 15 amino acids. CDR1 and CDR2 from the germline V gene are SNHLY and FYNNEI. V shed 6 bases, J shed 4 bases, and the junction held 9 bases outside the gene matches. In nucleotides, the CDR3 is TGTGCCAGCAGAGCTACAGGGGGCGCTGGCACTGAAGCTTTCTTT. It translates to CASRATGGAGTEAFF.

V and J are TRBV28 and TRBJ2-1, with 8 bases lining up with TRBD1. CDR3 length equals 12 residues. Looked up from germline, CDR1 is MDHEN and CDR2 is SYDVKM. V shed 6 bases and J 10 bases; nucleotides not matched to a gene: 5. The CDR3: CASSPTGAEQFF. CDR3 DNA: TGTGCCAGCAGCCCGACAGGGGCCGAGCAGTTCTTC.

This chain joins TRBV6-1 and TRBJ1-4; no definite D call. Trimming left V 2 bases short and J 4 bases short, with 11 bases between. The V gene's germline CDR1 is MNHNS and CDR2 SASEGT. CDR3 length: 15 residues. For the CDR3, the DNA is TGTGCCAGCAGTGAAAGTGGCTCGGGTAATGAAAAACTGTTTTTT. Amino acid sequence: CASSESGSGNEKLFF.

The CDR3 DNA reads TGCGCCAGCAGCCCCGCCGGAGATACGCAGTATTTT. Translation: CASSPAGDTQYF. This sequence joins TRBV5-1 and TRBJ2-3, with unresolved D. The V end lost 4 bases, the J end lost 5 bases, and 8 bases lay between the germline ends. Per germline, CDR1 SGHRS and CDR2 YFSETQ. The CDR3 runs to 12 residues.

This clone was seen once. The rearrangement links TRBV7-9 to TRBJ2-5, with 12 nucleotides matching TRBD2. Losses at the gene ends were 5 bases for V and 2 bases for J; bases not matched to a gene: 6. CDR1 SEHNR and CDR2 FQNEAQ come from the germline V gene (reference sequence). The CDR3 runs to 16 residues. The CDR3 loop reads CASSLLAGGPQETQYF. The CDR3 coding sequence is TGTGCCAGCAGCCTGCTAGCGGGAGGGCCTCAAGAGACCCAGTACTTC.

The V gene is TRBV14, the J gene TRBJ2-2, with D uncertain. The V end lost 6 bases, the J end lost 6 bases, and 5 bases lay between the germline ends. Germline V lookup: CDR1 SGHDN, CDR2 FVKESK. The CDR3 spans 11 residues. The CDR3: CASRRSGELFF. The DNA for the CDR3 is TGTGCCAGCAGGCGGTCCGGGGAGCTGTTTTTT.

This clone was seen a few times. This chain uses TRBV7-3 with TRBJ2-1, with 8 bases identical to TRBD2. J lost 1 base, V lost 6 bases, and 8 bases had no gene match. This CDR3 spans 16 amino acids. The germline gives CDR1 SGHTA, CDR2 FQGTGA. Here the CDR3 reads CASSRTGTRSYNEQFF. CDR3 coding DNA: TGTGCCAGCAGTCGCACCGGGACTAGGTCCTACAATGAGCAGTTCTTC.